This T cell receptor (beta chain) was retrieved from a study of response to subunit inactivated influenza vaccine listed by TCRdb under 2018. Some background on the complete study: Deep quantitative T cell receptor repertoire profiling was used in the study to track responses to a trivalent subunit inactivated influenza vaccine.

Including cysteine and phenylalanine, the CDR3 has 13 amino acids. Of the read, only the CDR3 DNA is kept; its 39 bases are in frame from base 1. The germline V gene specifies SGHTA as CDR1 and FQGNSA as CDR2. Unmatched junction bases come to 8, with V trimmed by 5 bases and J by 7 bases. Overall study outcomes, separate from this receptor: According to the authors, only a limited number of new T cells may be recruited by each seasonal influenza vaccination.

Library preparation was by RT-PCR. TCRdb shows the sequencer as Illumina HiSeq 2500. TCRdb reworked the public reads: Q25 trimming with fastp, MiXCR clone assembly, productive beta chains retained. Each entry is one CDR3 protein sequence, shown with its most common DNA and genes. This sample lists over 800,000 distinct CDR3 sequences; around 20% were detected once. About a tenth of the sample is taken by the ten largest. Points on this clonotype: No antigen is known for it. One base away there is no much larger clone; base qualities are not given.

The receptor comes from a man over 45 who received an inactivated influenza vaccine. Donor details come from another sample of the same person, matched by shared clones. This chain is built from TRBV7-2 and TRBJ2-7, with 7 middle bases fitting TRBD1. The material was PBMCs from blood, obtained approximately 5 days after vaccination. Here the CDR3 is given as CASSVRDREEQYF. The sequenced DNA: TGTGCCAGCAGCGTCCGGGACAGAGAGGAGCAGTACTTC.